What follows are 7 T cell receptor beta chains derived from one specimen sequenced in a study of cytomegalovirus exposure and HLA in healthy donors. Primers included in the PCR were 60 Vbeta and 13 Jbeta primers. Libraries were prepared by immunoSEQ multiplex PCR; TCRdb keeps only in-frame clonotypes and omits some of them. This sample has around 150,000 clones, with 65% to 70% found just once. Sample: PBMCs. These receptors were obtained from a woman aged 18-29 years in good health and CMV-seropositive.

This chain uses TRBV29-1 with TRBJ2-1; 10 nucleotides line up with TRBD1. Trimming at V came to 5 bases and at J to 3 bases, leaving 7 bases not matched to a gene. This CDR3 has 15 residues. Germline V lookup: CDR1 SQVTM, CDR2 ANQGSEA. The CDR3 protein is CSVTGTGENYNEQFF. Written as DNA, the CDR3 is TGCAGCGTTACCGGGACAGGGGAGAACTACAATGAGCAGTTCTTC.

As regards this clone: Other DNA variants within this sample encode the same CDR3. The rearrangement links TRBV7-9 to TRBJ2-1, with a tentative D call TRBD1 (5 bases). V gave up 1 base and J gave up 7 bases, with 8 bases separating them. The CDR3 contains 13 residues. Germline CDR1 is SEHNR and CDR2 is FQNEAQ (reference sequence). CDR3 nucleotide sequence: TGTGCCAGCAGCTTAGGGGGCAGTAATGAGCAGTTCTTC. This sequence encodes CASSLGGSNEQFF. The variable domain in full, completed from reference TRBV7-9 and TRBJ2-1, reads DTGVSQNPRHKITKRGQNVTFRCDPISEHNRLYWYRQTLGQGPEFLTYFQNEAQLEKSRLLSDRFSAERPKGSFSTLEIQRTEQGDSAMYLCASSLGGSNEQFFGPGTRLTVL.

This chain uses TRBV28 with TRBJ2-1; D is uncertain. Germline V gene sequence: CDR1 MDHEN, CDR2 SYDVKM. The CDR3 totals 15 residues. Trimming pared 2 bases from V and 0 bases from J, leaving 8 bases between. CDR3 in DNA: TGTGCCAGCAGTTTAGAGAGTAGCTCCTACAATGAGCAGTTCTTC. It specifies CASSLESSSYNEQFF.

The genes are TRBV30 and TRBJ1-1; no firm D call. Germline CDR1 is GTSNPN and CDR2 is SVGIG (reference sequence). The CDR3 extends over 13 amino acids. V was shortened by 1 base and J by 0 bases, with 6 bases between the two germline ends. The CDR3 loop reads CAWSATVNTEAFF. Written as DNA, the CDR3 is TGTGCCTGGAGTGCCACAGTGAACACTGAAGCTTTCTTT.

The chain has TRBV27 and TRBJ2-3; no clear D. Germline CDR1 and CDR2: MNHEY and SMNVEV (reference sequence). Trimming shortened V by 2 bases and J by 7 bases, and 10 bases separated the two germline ends. The CDR3 runs 13 residues. The CDR3 sequence is CASSLHRTHTQYF. CDR3 sequence (DNA): TGTGCCAGCAGTTTACACCGAACTCATACGCAGTATTTT.

The chain is built from TRBV30 and TRBJ2-3; 7 bases agree with TRBD2. Germline assignment: CDR1 GTSNPN and CDR2 SVGIG (reference sequence). The CDR3 runs to 15 residues. V lost 4 bases, J lost 0 bases, and 7 bases stayed unmatched. CDR3 nucleotide sequence: TGTGCCTGGAAGGTAGCGGGTACTAGCACAGATACGCAGTATTTT. Encoded protein: CAWKVAGTSTDTQYF.

This clone was detected a few times. The chain employs TRBV2 and TRBJ1-1, with 9 bases lining up with TRBD1. CDR3 length: 14 amino acids. The V gene end was trimmed by 8 bases and the J gene end by 5 bases; junction bases not matched to a gene: 9. CDR1 and CDR2 from the germline V gene are SNHLY and FYNNEI. The CDR3 sequence is CASQVGTGSTEAFF. CDR3 nucleotide sequence: TGTGCCAGCCAGGTCGGGACAGGGTCGACTGAAGCTTTCTTT.